The rows below give T cell receptor beta chains drawn from one sample of a study of quantifying T cell responses using KT2 cells. TCRdb recomputed calls from the UMI-ligation and nested PCR reads with MiXCR, one row per CDR3 protein. Of over 55,000 distinct CDR3 sequences in the sample, about 12% were seen once. The sequencing input was PBMCs spiked with cells of the T cell clone KT2. The origin of the receptors is a human donor. The CDR3 runs from the conserved cysteine through the conserved F or W.

j_call v_call cdr3_aa
TRBJ2-4 TRBV14 CASSQSQAGLNIQYF
TRBJ1-5 TRBV5-6 CASSPSIGGQPQHF
TRBJ2-3 TRBV18 CASSWDSLTDTQYF
TRBJ2-7 TRBV14 CASSQDREAVEQYF
TRBJ2-7 TRBV7-2 CASRPGTGHAQYF
TRBJ1-1 TRBV20-1 CSARDETGGGRGAFF
TRBJ1-5 TRBV12-3/TRBV12-4 CASALKGNQPQHF
TRBJ1-2 TRBV20-1 CSATGSPGQLLLLEGYTF
TRBJ2-2 TRBV20-1 CSAMPPMGQANTGELFF
TRBJ2-7 TRBV7-2 CASSFSPSYEQYF
TRBJ1-1 TRBV11-2 CASSLGPPGAFF
TRBJ2-1 TRBV6-1 CASSRLGNYEQFF
TRBJ1-6 TRBV6-6 CASSLMGSYNSPLHF
TRBJ2-3 TRBV12-3/TRBV12-4 CASSLSNPWGLGTDTQYF
TRBJ1-1 TRBV12-3/TRBV12-4 CASKLDGTEAFF
TRBJ1-1 TRBV20-1 CSAKRGGPNEAFF
TRBJ2-3 TRBV20-1 CSARPGTSGRALTDTQYF
TRBJ1-1 TRBV7-9 CASGGTNTEAFF
TRBJ1-2 TRBV4-2 CASSQDLGEGANYGYTF
TRBJ2-3 TRBV6-6 CASSYVGAVSTDTQYF
TRBJ1-1 TRBV30 CAWSFWARALQNTEAFF
TRBJ2-5 TRBV29-1 CSVEKEGTQYF
TRBJ1-1 TRBV2 CASSERGPPNTEAFF
TRBJ1-1 TRBV20-1 CSARDRANTEAFF
TRBJ2-3 TRBV12-3/TRBV12-4 CASSENLPTQYF
TRBJ1-2 TRBV2 CASVGHEANYGYTF
TRBJ2-6 TRBV11-2 CASSQGQTGANVLTF
TRBJ2-1 TRBV6-2/TRBV6-3 CASKIKGSRYNEQFF
TRBJ1-6 TRBV11-2 CASSPSGSPLHF
TRBJ2-7 TRBV2 CASSPGTSAYEQYF
TRBJ1-1 TRBV4-1 CASSRSGANTEAFF
TRBJ1-2 TRBV7-8 CASSSSLSRTSRPTAIYGYTF
TRBJ2-4 TRBV29-1 CSVGSRLAKNIQYF
TRBJ2-7 TRBV2 CASSDAKYEQYF
TRBJ2-3 TRBV19 CASSIDQGSTDTQYF
TRBJ1-5 TRBV7-9 CASSRGDVGGQPQHF
TRBJ2-2 TRBV28 CASRPRRATGELFF
TRBJ2-1 TRBV29-1 CSVVSGLAKYNEQFF
TRBJ1-4 TRBV14 CASSHRNEKLFF
TRBJ2-1 TRBV20-1 CSARFGPRAYNEQFF
TRBJ1-2 TRBV5-4 CASSFTGGYGYTF
TRBJ1-6 TRBV5-1 CASSLDSGAGSPLHF
TRBJ1-4 TRBV4-2 CASSQDVARGHYEKLFF
TRBJ1-1 TRBV7-6 CASSPEVTGGHTEAFF
TRBJ1-1 TRBV29-1 CSVGGRTEAFF
TRBJ2-7 TRBV27 CASSLAGLAGPGEQYF
TRBJ2-1 TRBV5-6 CASSSLGWGENEQFF
TRBJ2-5 TRBV7-9 CASAVARQGAGETQYF
TRBJ2-6 TRBV9 CASSHPSAGAGANVLTF
TRBJ2-5 TRBV7-2 CASSQVLETQYF
TRBJ2-1 TRBV7-9 CASSLGRGGNEQFF
TRBJ2-2 TRBV15 CATSRDRGTGELFF
TRBJ1-4 TRBV20-1 CSARDPGATNEKLFF
TRBJ2-3 TRBV30 CASVAGGTQYF
TRBJ1-3 TRBV7-9 CASSLAAGSSGNTIYF
TRBJ2-7 TRBV20-1 CSARDLPRMSSYEQYF
TRBJ2-2 TRBV10-2 CASRRGTGAAGELFF
TRBJ1-4 TRBV20-1 CSARVDRANEKLFF
TRBJ2-3 TRBV4-2 CASSHSRQLSPGLYTQYF